Below are 25 T cell receptor beta chains sequenced from a single sample in a study of blood T cell repertoires in COVID-19. Method: immunoSEQ multiplex PCR; TCRdb's copy keeps in-frame clones and lacks some. Of some 160,000 clones in the sample, 84% are singletons; the top ten hold about 2.5%. Sample: peripheral blood. Every receptor here comes from a woman at least 80 years old with COVID-19, enrolled during active disease.

The gene calls are TRBV5-1 and TRBJ2-3, with 9 bases lining up with TRBD2. The germline CDR1 and CDR2 sequences are SGHRS and YFSETQ. The CDR3 loop spans 16 amino acids. The J segment lost 6 bases and the V segment lost 0 bases, leaving 8 bases of the junction unmatched. The DNA of the CDR3 is TGCGCCAGCAGCTTGGATGGCGGGAGGGCCGCTGATACGCAGTATTTT. As protein: CASSLDGGRAADTQYF. The full variable domain, with the rest looked up from reference TRBV5-1 and TRBJ2-3, is KAGVTQTPRYLIKTRGQQVTLSCSPISGHRSVSWYQQTPGQGLQFLFEYFSETQRNKGNFPGRFSGRQFSNSRSEMNVSTLELGDSALYLCASSLDGGRAADTQYFGPGTRLTVL.

This rearrangement joins TRBV19 to TRBJ2-3, with 9 bases identical to TRBD2. V shed 5 bases, J shed 3 bases, and the junction held 9 bases outside the gene matches. Germline-derived CDR1 and CDR2 are LNHDA and SQIVND (reference sequence). CDR3 length: 16 amino acids. The CDR3 spells CASSFMAGGQTDTQYF. CDR3 DNA: TGTGCCAGTAGTTTTATGGCGGGGGGGCAGACAGATACGCAGTATTTT. Together with reference TRBV19 and TRBJ2-3, the CDR3 gives the full variable domain: DGGITQSPKYLFRKEGQNVTLSCEQNLNHDAMYWYRQDPGQGLRLIYYSQIVNDFQKGDIAEGYSVSREKKESFPLTVTSAQKNPTAFYLCASSFMAGGQTDTQYFGPGTRLTVL.

J is TRBJ2-1 and V is TRBV28; TRBD1 might be the D (5 bases). The V and J ends lost 7 bases and 0 bases respectively, with 16 bases between them. Germline-derived CDR1 and CDR2 are MDHEN and SYDVKM. CDR3 size: 16 residues. Written as DNA, the CDR3 is TGTGCCAGCACCGATACAGGTCCGAGCTCCTACAATGAGCAGTTCTTC. Translated, it gives CASTDTGPSSYNEQFF.

V and J are TRBV15 and TRBJ2-2; 10 bases line up with TRBD2. This CDR3 is built from 15 residues. The V segment lost 3 bases and the J segment 4 bases; nucleotides outside the gene matches: 2. Germline assignment: CDR1 LNHNV and CDR2 YYDKDF (reference sequence). This CDR3 is CATSRTSGPTGELFF. DNA for the CDR3: TGTGCCACCAGCAGGACTAGCGGGCCCACCGGGGAGCTGTTTTTT.

The chain combines TRBV24-1 with TRBJ2-3; D possibly corresponds to TRBD1 (6 bases). Trimming cost V 1 base and J 3 bases, with 13 bases left between them. This CDR3 has 16 residues. CDR1 is KGHDR and CDR2 is SFDVKD in the germline V gene. The CDR3 bases are TGTGCCACCAGTGATTTAGGGGGATACGGTACAGATACGCAGTATTTT. Protein sequence: CATSDLGGYGTDTQYF.

The chain couples TRBV9 to TRBJ2-5; 10 positions match TRBD1. CDR1 is SGDLS, CDR2 YYNGEE, per germline. V lost 6 bases, J lost 4 bases, and 24 bases stayed unmatched. This CDR3 comprises 20 residues. DNA of the CDR3: TGTGCCAGCACCATCTTACCGGTCGAGGTCGACAGGGGGCGAAGAGAGACCCAGTACTTC. Its protein is CASTILPVEVDRGRRETQYF.

The chain uses TRBV19 and TRBJ2-5; TRBD1 agrees at 8 bases. The V and J ends lost 5 bases and 0 bases, in that order; junction bases with no gene match: 5. The germline CDR1 and CDR2 sequences are LNHDA and SQIVND (reference sequence). The CDR3 contains 15 residues. The CDR3 here is CASSGGQVYQETQYF. Here the CDR3 DNA reads TGTGCCAGTAGTGGGGGACAGGTGTACCAAGAGACCCAGTACTTC.

The chain employs TRBV7-2 and TRBJ2-1; TRBD2 matches 9 bases. The V gene end was trimmed by 5 bases and the J gene end by 9 bases; junction bases not matched to a gene: 8. The CDR3 has 14 residues. Germline lookup yields CDR1 SGHTA and CDR2 FQGNSA. The CDR3 loop is CASSPYAGGGEQFF. CDR3 bases: TGTGCCAGCAGCCCATACGCGGGGGGGGGTGAGCAGTTCTTC.

The gene calls are TRBV6-5 and TRBJ2-7; TRBD2 might be the D (6 bases). Germline CDR1 is MNHEY and CDR2 is SVGAGI. V dropped 10 bases and J dropped 3 bases, with 13 bases sitting between them. The CDR3 length is 12 residues. The CDR3 sequence is CATRTGSYEQYF. The CDR3 DNA reads TGTGCCACCCGGACCGGGAGCTACGAGCAGTACTTC.

With respect to this clone: At the DNA level, this CDR3 is encoded by other sequences in the same sample as well. V usage is TRBV2 and J usage is TRBJ1-5, with 9 positions matching TRBD1. Germline assignment: CDR1 SNHLY and CDR2 FYNNEI. V lost 4 bases to trimming and J lost 2 bases; unmatched junction nucleotides: 0. The CDR3 is 14 residues long. CDR3 nucleotide sequence: TGTGCCAGCAGTGGGACAGGGGGCAATCAGCCCCAGCATTTT. It yields the protein CASSGTGGNQPQHF.

V usage is TRBV9 and J usage is TRBJ1-3; D gene uncertain. Trimming cost V 6 bases and J 0 bases, with 10 bases left between them. The CDR3 has 14 residues. Per germline, CDR1 SGDLS and CDR2 YYNGEE. CDR3 protein: CASTTTVSGNTIYF. The CDR3 DNA follows: TGTGCCAGCACCACCACAGTCTCTGGAAACACCATATATTTT.

This clone was picked up one time. The chain links TRBV27 to TRBJ2-7, with 7 nucleotides matching TRBD1. CDR3 size: 16 residues. The junction had 10 bases not matched to a gene; V was cut back by 5 bases and J by 0 bases. Looked up from germline, CDR1 is MNHEY and CDR2 is SMNVEV (reference sequence). The CDR3 nucleotides are TGTGCCAGCAGTGCGACAGGGCTCCCCCGCTCCTACGAGCAGTACTTC. This translates into CASSATGLPRSYEQYF.

The chain recombines TRBV6-5 with TRBJ2-7; 7 bases line up with TRBD2. V shed 6 bases and J 12 bases; nucleotides not matched to a gene: 14. Germline CDR1 reads MNHEY; CDR2 reads SVGAGI. The length of the CDR3 is 13 residues. CDR3 DNA: TGTGCCAGCAGAGGCAGCGGGACGGTTCTGCGGTACTTC. It is translated as CASRGSGTVLRYF.

This clone appeared once. The V gene is TRBV6-6, the J gene TRBJ1-1, with D possibly matching TRBD1 (5 bases). The germline V gene encodes CDR1 MNHNY and CDR2 SVGAGI (reference sequence). Trimming took 5 bases from V and 4 from J, leaving 11 bases between them. CDR3 size: 13 residues. For the CDR3, the DNA is TGTGCCAGCAGTACCAGGGCGCCCACTGAAGCTTTCTTT. Translated: CASSTRAPTEAFF.

J is TRBJ2-7 and V is TRBV3-1 (or the pseudogene TRBV3-2), with D perhaps matching TRBD2 (7 bases). The CDR3 totals 15 residues. Trimming removed 7 bases at V and 2 bases at J, with 18 bases between. Per germline, CDR1 LGHDT and CDR2 YNNKEL (reference sequence). The CDR3 sequence is CASMGRGQPTYEQYF. For the CDR3, the DNA is TGTGCCAGCATGGGGAGGGGACAACCAACCTACGAGCAGTACTTC.

The chain couples TRBV29-1 to TRBJ2-5, with D tentatively TRBD1 (5 bases). V gave up 1 base and J gave up 1 base, with 13 bases separating them. CDR1 SQVTM and CDR2 ANQGSEA come from the germline V gene. There are 15 residues in the CDR3. The CDR3 region is CSVEGKGRGQETQYF. In DNA form, the CDR3 reads TGCAGCGTTGAAGGGAAGGGTAGGGGCCAAGAGACCCAGTACTTC.

CDR3 bases: TGTGCCAGCAGTCTCGGGACTCGCACAGATACGCAGTATTTT. It encodes CASSLGTRTDTQYF. The rearrangement joins TRBV28 to TRBJ2-3; possibly TRBD2 for D (6 bases). There are 14 residues in the CDR3. Germline CDR1 and CDR2: MDHEN and SYDVKM. V was shortened by 5 bases and J by 1 base, with 10 bases between the two germline ends.

This clone was recorded only once. The chain has TRBV5-8 and TRBJ1-4, with D perhaps matching TRBD1 (5 bases). This CDR3 has 16 residues. V lost 3 bases, J lost 5 bases, and 17 bases lay in between. In germline, CDR1 is SGHTS, CDR2 YDEGEE. CDR3 residues: CASSWGVGGENEKLFF. DNA for the CDR3: TGTGCCAGCAGCTGGGGGGTCGGGGGAGAGAATGAAAAACTGTTTTTT.

The rearrangement joins TRBV18 to TRBJ2-2; D might be TRBD2 (5 bases). V was clipped by 1 base and J by 0 bases, with 12 bases between them. The CDR3 extends over 17 amino acids. CDR1 is KGHSH, CDR2 LQKENI, per germline. The CDR3 sequence is CASSPLQLAANTGELFF. DNA of the CDR3: TGTGCCAGCTCACCACTGCAGCTAGCAGCGAACACCGGGGAGCTGTTTTTT.

The chain uses TRBV19 and TRBJ1-2, with TRBD1 identical over 8 bases. V lost 0 bases, J lost 5 bases, and 14 bases stayed unmatched. The germline V gene encodes CDR1 LNHDA and CDR2 SQIVND (reference sequence). The CDR3 length is 18 residues. CDR3 sequence (DNA): TGTGCCAGTAGTATAGATCCCGGCCAGGGGGCCGGGATTTATGGCTACACCTTC. As protein: CASSIDPGQGAGIYGYTF.

The chain joins TRBV6-5 to TRBJ1-5; 9 bases line up with TRBD1. The CDR3 runs to 12 residues. CDR1 is MNHEY, CDR2 SVGAGI, per germline. V lost 6 bases to trimming and J lost 13 bases; unmatched junction nucleotides: 7. The CDR3 sequence: CASRTTGGGQHF. CDR3 nucleotides: TGTGCCAGCAGGACCACAGGGGGCGGGCAGCATTTT.

The chain recombines TRBV28 with TRBJ1-2; D uncertain. Germline-derived CDR1 and CDR2 are MDHEN and SYDVKM. V dropped 5 bases and J dropped 4 bases, with 5 bases sitting between them. The CDR3 is made up of 11 amino acids. The chain's CDR3 is CASSRSYGYTF. In DNA form, the CDR3 reads TGTGCCAGCAGTCGTTCCTATGGCTACACCTTC.

A single count supports this clone. The chain joins TRBV7-9 to TRBJ1-5; perhaps TRBD1 as D (6 bases). Trimming removed 4 bases from V and 3 bases from J, with 10 bases in between. CDR1 and CDR2 from the germline V gene are SEHNR and FQNEAQ (reference sequence). CDR3 length: 14 residues. Here the CDR3 reads CASSSRTDNQPQHF. The CDR3 region has the DNA TGTGCCAGCAGCTCCCGGACAGACAATCAGCCCCAGCATTTT.

The chain is built from TRBV6-6 and TRBJ1-2; D is unclear. The CDR3 totals 13 residues. V lost 7 bases to trimming and J lost 0 bases, with 9 bases between them. CDR1 is MNHNY, CDR2 SVGAGI, per germline (reference sequence). The CDR3 region is CASIADTNYGYTF. CDR3 nucleotide sequence: TGTGCCAGCATCGCGGATACTAACTATGGCTACACCTTC.

This clone came up once. The chain links TRBV5-1 to TRBJ1-2, with D tentatively TRBD1 (5 bases). From germline, CDR1 is SGHRS and CDR2 YFSETQ. Deletions cut 0 bases from V and 7 bases from J, with 16 bases between. The CDR3 runs to 15 residues. This CDR3 reads CASSLGTPGLGGYTF. Written as DNA, the CDR3 is TGCGCCAGCAGCTTGGGGACACCAGGACTAGGTGGCTACACCTTC.